This passage covers 31 T cell receptor beta chains from one sample sequenced in a study of cytomegalovirus exposure and HLA in healthy donors (dated by TCRdb to about 2017). Libraries were constructed by the immunoSEQ multiplex PCR assay. The multiplex PCR relied on a mix of 60 forward primers for TCR Vbeta segments and 13 reverse primers for TCR Jbeta segments. The table comes from immuneACCESS by way of TCRdb, which keeps in-frame sequences with V and J called. Part of the clones is missing from these tables; in studies checked, under half for an unresolved V gene and the rest for unknown reasons. The sample records about 180,000 clones, over 70% of which are singletons. The ten most abundant clones make up around 7.2% of the sample. The material sequenced was PBMCs. Every receptor here comes from a man aged 25 to 45 in good health and CMV-seropositive.

This clone was counted a few times. This rearrangement joins TRBV5-1 to TRBJ1-1; tentatively, D is TRBD1 (6 bases). V shed 0 bases and J shed 3 bases, with 15 bases lying between them. Germline-derived CDR1 and CDR2 are SGHRS and YFSETQ. This CDR3 contains 16 residues. The CDR3 DNA sequence: TGCGCCAGCAGCTTGGTTTTCGGGGGGGCTGACACTGAAGCTTTCTTT. Encoded protein: CASSLVFGGADTEAFF.

The gene calls are TRBV5-6 and TRBJ1-2, with 9 bases lining up with TRBD1. CDR1 is SGHDT and CDR2 is YYEEEE in the germline V gene. V lost 4 bases, J lost 8 bases, and 6 bases stayed unmatched. This CDR3 is built from 13 residues. CDR3 residues: CASSPGTGYGYTF. The DNA for the CDR3 is TGTGCCAGCAGCCCCGGGACAGGGTACGGCTACACCTTC.

Concerning this clone: Other DNA sequences in this specimen translate into the identical CDR3. V and J are TRBV5-1 and TRBJ2-6; 9 bases agree with TRBD1. There are 16 residues in the CDR3. The V gene's germline CDR1 is SGHRS and CDR2 YFSETQ. Trimming cost V 3 bases and J 3 bases; bases outside gene matches: 4. The CDR3 bases are TGCGCCAGCAGCTCGGGGACAGGGAGTGGGGCCAACGTCCTGACTTTC. Translation: CASSSGTGSGANVLTF.

The chain couples TRBV7-9 to TRBJ1-2; TRBD1 aligns across 9 bases. Trimming took 0 bases from V and 7 from J; bases not matched to a gene: 9. CDR3 size: 16 residues. Per the germline V gene, CDR1 is SEHNR and CDR2 is FQNEAQ (reference sequence). CDR3 sequence: CASSLAERDRVAGYTF. The CDR3 nucleotides read TGTGCCAGCAGCTTAGCAGAGAGGGACAGGGTAGCTGGCTACACCTTC.

The chain employs TRBV18 and TRBJ1-1; possible D gene TRBD1, 5 bases. Germline loops: CDR1 KGHSH, CDR2 LQKENI. The CDR3 consists of 15 residues. Trimming stripped 0 bases from V and 1 base from J, with 9 bases between. In nucleotides, the CDR3 is TGTGCCAGCTCACCACCCCAGGGCTGGAACACTGAAGCTTTCTTT. As protein: CASSPPQGWNTEAFF.

The chain has TRBV7-9 and TRBJ2-3, with 8 bases aligning to TRBD2. This CDR3 is 15 amino acids long. V lost 7 bases and J lost 2; bases outside the gene matches: 8. CDR1 and CDR2 (germline): SEHNR, FQNEAQ (reference sequence). The CDR3 region is CASTPRGGNTDTQYF. CDR3 DNA sequence: TGTGCCAGCACCCCCCGGGGGGGGAACACAGATACGCAGTATTTT. Supplemented by reference TRBV7-9 and TRBJ2-3, the full variable domain reads DTGVSQNPRHKITKRGQNVTFRCDPISEHNRLYWYRQTLGQGPEFLTYFQNEAQLEKSRLLSDRFSAERPKGSFSTLEIQRTEQGDSAMYLCASTPRGGNTDTQYFGPGTRLTVL.

The J gene is TRBJ2-1, the V gene TRBV18; 12 nucleotides match TRBD2. Per the germline V gene, CDR1 is KGHSH and CDR2 is LQKENI. V trimming: 6 bases; J trimming: 10 bases; junction bases outside the gene matches: 13. The CDR3 contains 16 residues. DNA for the CDR3: TGTGCCAGCTCCCAGACTAGCGGGAGCGAGTTAGGGGAGCAGTTCTTC. Encoded protein: CASSQTSGSELGEQFF.

This clone appeared a single time. This CDR3 reads CASSILDRVSYEQYF. The DNA of the CDR3 is TGTGCCAGCAGTATCCTCGACAGGGTCTCCTACGAGCAGTACTTC. V and J are TRBV6-5 and TRBJ2-7, with 7 nucleotides matching TRBD1. CDR3 size: 15 residues. V was pared by 5 bases and J by 0 bases, with 7 bases of the junction left unmatched. Germline assignment: CDR1 MNHEY and CDR2 SVGAGI.

This chain joins TRBV27 and TRBJ2-1; 10 bases align to TRBD2. The germline V gene encodes CDR1 MNHEY and CDR2 SMNVEV (reference sequence). Trimming removed 5 bases from V and 0 bases from J; junction bases left unmatched: 16. The CDR3 spans 20 residues. CDR3 protein: CASSPLTSGPEQSSYNEQFF. The CDR3 region has the DNA TGTGCCAGCAGTCCCTTGACTAGCGGGCCAGAACAAAGCTCCTACAATGAGCAGTTCTTC.

The chain employs TRBV5-5 and TRBJ2-7, with D perhaps matching TRBD1 (6 bases). CDR3 length equals 16 residues. Per the germline V gene, CDR1 is SGHKS and CDR2 is YYEKEE (reference sequence). V gave up 0 bases and J gave up 4 bases, with 17 bases separating them. CDR3 bases: TGTGCCAGCAGCTTGGCAGGGGCTCCCAGGGGATACGAGCAGTACTTC. Protein product: CASSLAGAPRGYEQYF.

The V gene is TRBV19, the J gene TRBJ2-1; D possibly corresponds to TRBD2 (5 bases). CDR1 LNHDA and CDR2 SQIVND come from the germline V gene (reference sequence). Trimming took 4 bases from V and 4 from J, leaving 14 bases between them. This CDR3 comprises 15 residues. DNA for the CDR3: TGTGCCAGTAGTAACCCGAGGGTTGGGTACAATGAGCAGTTCTTC. Protein: CASSNPRVGYNEQFF.

V is TRBV13 and J is TRBJ1-2; D may be TRBD1 (5 bases). The ends were cut back, 5 bases at V and 3 bases at J, with 13 bases in the middle. In germline, CDR1 is PRHDT, CDR2 FYEKMQ (reference sequence). The CDR3 is made up of 14 amino acids. The CDR3 here is CASSDSLRDYGYTF. The DNA for the CDR3 is TGTGCCAGCAGCGACAGCCTCCGGGACTATGGCTACACCTTC. Variable domain in full (rest from reference TRBV13 and TRBJ1-2): AAGVIQSPRHLIKEKRETATLKCYPIPRHDTVYWYQQGPGQDPQFLISFYEKMQSDKGSIPDRFSAQQFSDYHSELNMSSLELGDSALYFCASSDSLRDYGYTFGSGTRLTVV.

This clone was picked up one time. The gene calls are TRBV7-9 and TRBJ1-5; no clear D. The length of the CDR3 is 13 residues. Trimming removed 4 bases at V and 5 bases at J, with 9 bases between. CDR1 and CDR2 (germline): SEHNR, FQNEAQ (reference sequence). For the CDR3, the DNA is TGTGCCAGCAGCTCCCAAACGGATCAGCCCCAGCATTTT. Translated: CASSSQTDQPQHF.

V usage is TRBV27 and J usage is TRBJ2-7, with 7 bases aligning to TRBD2. The germline V gene encodes CDR1 MNHEY and CDR2 SMNVEV (reference sequence). The V and J ends lost 5 bases and 3 bases, in that order; junction bases with no gene match: 10. This CDR3 has 15 amino acids. As DNA, the CDR3 is TGTGCCAGCAGTATTCTAGCGGCGACCTTCTACGAGCAGTACTTC. Amino acid sequence: CASSILAATFYEQYF.

The gene calls are TRBV15 and TRBJ2-7, with D possibly being TRBD1 (5 bases). V was trimmed by 2 bases and J by 3 bases, leaving 14 bases between them. This CDR3 is built from 15 residues. Germline values: CDR1 LNHNV, CDR2 YYDKDF (reference sequence). The CDR3 loop reads CATSRQPTAVYEQYF. The CDR3 nucleotides are TGTGCCACCAGCAGACAACCGACAGCCGTCTACGAGCAGTACTTC.

The chain has TRBV28 and TRBJ1-1; perhaps TRBD1 as D (6 bases). The CDR3 runs to 13 residues. Trimming removed 6 bases from V and 9 bases from J, with 17 bases in between. Germline CDR1 and CDR2: MDHEN and SYDVKM. DNA for the CDR3: TGTGCCAGCAGCCCCCCAGGGGCACCCCAAGCTTTCTTT. Protein product: CASSPPGAPQAFF. Filled out from reference TRBV28 and TRBJ1-1, the complete variable domain reads DVKVTQSSRYLVKRTGEKVFLECVQDMDHENMFWYRQDPGLGLRLIYFSYDVKMKEKGDIPEGYSVSREKKERFSLILESASTNQTSMYLCASSPPGAPQAFFGQGTRLTVV.

This clone occurred a few times. The V gene is TRBV14, the J gene TRBJ1-2, with a possible D match to TRBD1 (5 bases). There are 18 residues in the CDR3. The germline V and J ends were trimmed by 3 bases and 8 bases, with 28 bases remaining between them. The germline V gene has CDR1 SGHDN and CDR2 FVKESK. CDR3: CASSQGTGWMFIDGGYTF. The CDR3 DNA follows: TGTGCCAGCAGCCAGGGGACTGGATGGATGTTCATCGACGGGGGCTACACCTTC.

About this clone itself: At one of its ends the junction is not consistent with the germline gene, which may arise from a read error. This rearrangement joins TRBV27 to TRBJ2-5, with D maybe TRBD2 (7 bases). This CDR3 has 15 residues. CDR1 and CDR2 (germline): MNHEY, SMNVEV (reference sequence). CDR3: CASSLQRDTQGTQYF. The CDR3 bases are TGTGCCAGCAGTTTACAGCGGGACACCCAAGGGACCCAGTACTTC.

Comments on this clone: Other DNA sequences within the sample encode an identical CDR3. The chain couples TRBV5-6 to TRBJ2-7, with 8 bases lining up with TRBD1. CDR1 and CDR2 from the germline V gene are SGHDT and YYEEEE. There are 14 residues in the CDR3. Trimming took 5 bases from V and 2 from J; bases not matched to a gene: 6. The chain's CDR3 is CASSYGQGAYEQYF. The CDR3 nucleotides read TGTGCCAGCAGTTACGGACAGGGCGCCTACGAGCAGTACTTC.

The chain has TRBV5-6 and TRBJ1-3; the D is unclear. The germline V and J ends were trimmed by 2 bases and 3 bases, with 6 bases remaining between them. Per germline, CDR1 SGHDT and CDR2 YYEEEE. This CDR3 spans 13 amino acids. DNA for the CDR3: TGTGCCAGCAGCTTTCAGTTTGGAAACACCATATATTTT. It translates to CASSFQFGNTIYF.

This clone was detected once. The rearrangement links TRBV5-4 to TRBJ2-5; 9 bases are a match to TRBD1. Germline V gene data show CDR1 as SGHNT and CDR2 as YYREEE (reference sequence). The CDR3 covers 14 residues. V was clipped by 7 bases and J by 4 bases; unmatched bases: 8. For the CDR3, the DNA is TGTGCCAGCGCGAGGACAGGGGAGAGAGAGACCCAGTACTTC. Translation gives CASARTGERETQYF.

This clone showed up just once. V usage is TRBV5-4 and J usage is TRBJ2-2; 7 bases agree with TRBD1. Germline V CDR1 and CDR2: SGHNT, YYREEE (reference sequence). The V gene end was trimmed by 5 bases and the J gene end by 1 base; junction bases not matched to a gene: 8. The CDR3 runs 16 residues. The CDR3 DNA reads TGTGCCAGCAGTCGAACCGGGACAGAGAACACCGGGGAGCTGTTTTTT. The encoded protein is CASSRTGTENTGELFF.

This clone has a count of ten or more. The rearrangement links TRBV13 to TRBJ1-1, with D unresolved. Germline CDR1 PRHDT, CDR2 FYEKMQ (reference sequence). The CDR3 has 16 residues. Trimming stripped 5 bases from V and 7 bases from J, with 23 bases between. CDR3 sequence (DNA): TGTGCCAGCAGCCCGAACCGGGGAGGGCACGTCCTTGAAGCTTTCTTT. Translation: CASSPNRGGHVLEAFF.

The chain has TRBV27 and TRBJ2-4; tentatively, D is TRBD2 (5 bases). From germline, CDR1 is MNHEY and CDR2 SMNVEV (reference sequence). V was trimmed by 7 bases and J by 0 bases, leaving 13 bases between them. The CDR3 contains 15 residues. CDR3 DNA sequence: TGTGCCAGCAAGCCCGGACTGGGAGCCAAAAACATTCAGTACTTC. Translation gives CASKPGLGAKNIQYF.

This chain uses TRBV7-2 with TRBJ2-7; TRBD2 matches 13 bases. V shed 5 bases and J 2 bases; nucleotides not matched to a gene: 3. Germline CDR1 and CDR2: SGHTA and FQGNSA. The CDR3 spans 15 residues. The CDR3 loop reads CASSLGTSGTYEQYF. The CDR3, as DNA: TGTGCCAGCAGCCTCGGGACTAGCGGGACCTACGAGCAGTACTTC.

CDR3 loop: CASSESMGASHNEQFF. DNA for the CDR3: TGCGCCAGCAGTGAGTCGATGGGGGCTTCCCACAATGAGCAGTTCTTC. The chain combines TRBV10-1 with TRBJ2-1; D is perhaps TRBD1 (6 bases). The germline gives CDR1 WNHNN, CDR2 SYGVQD (reference sequence). The ends were cut back, 0 bases at V and 5 bases at J, with 14 bases in the middle. CDR3 size: 16 residues.

The chain combines TRBV5-6 with TRBJ1-1, with D possibly matching TRBD1 (5 bases). Germline V gene lookup returns CDR1 SGHDT and CDR2 YYEEEE. This CDR3 comprises 14 residues. Trimming pared 4 bases from V and 0 bases from J, leaving 10 bases between. The CDR3 region has the DNA TGTGCCAGCAGCCCTGGACATGTGAACACTGAAGCTTTCTTT. Its translation is CASSPGHVNTEAFF. The full variable domain, its missing parts supplied by reference TRBV5-6 and TRBJ1-1, is DAGVTQSPTHLIKTRGQQVTLRCSPKSGHDTVSWYQQALGQGPQFIFQYYEEEERQRGNFPDRFSGHQFPNYSSELNVNALLLGDSALYLCASSPGHVNTEAFFGQGTRLTVV.

The genes are TRBV6-5 and TRBJ1-6; weak D call: TRBD1 (6 bases). The CDR3 spans 14 residues. V lost 2 bases to trimming and J lost 9 bases, with 11 bases between them. CDR1 and CDR2 (germline): MNHEY, SVGAGI. The CDR3 region is CASSYRGASSPLHF. CDR3 nucleotides: TGTGCCAGCAGTTACCGGGGGGCGAGTTCACCCCTCCACTTT.

The chain has TRBV27 and TRBJ2-7; 7 bases fit TRBD1. CDR1 is MNHEY and CDR2 is SMNVEV in the germline V gene (reference sequence). The CDR3 is made up of 14 amino acids. Trimming cost V 5 bases and J 1 base; bases outside gene matches: 5. The CDR3 loop is CASSPGDRSYEQYF. In nucleotides, the CDR3 is TGTGCCAGCAGTCCCGGGGACAGATCCTACGAGCAGTACTTC.

This clone was counted once. The CDR3 DNA sequence: TGTGCCAGCAGCTCTGCGTCCCGCGCAACTGAAGCTTTCTTT. The encoded protein is CASSSASRATEAFF. The J gene is TRBJ1-1, the V gene TRBV5-6; no firm D call. The CDR3 is 14 residues long. Germline V gene data show CDR1 as SGHDT and CDR2 as YYEEEE. The V and J ends lost 3 bases and 5 bases respectively, with 14 bases between them.

Notes on this clone: Compared with germline, one end of the junction differs, possibly owing to a read error. The chain joins TRBV7-9 to TRBJ1-1; TRBD1 agrees at 8 bases. CDR1 is SEHNR, CDR2 FQNEAQ, per germline (reference sequence). CDR3 length: 16 residues. The CDR3 loop is CSSSLGTGLRNTEAFF. CDR3 nucleotide sequence: TGTTCCAGCAGCTTGGGGACAGGTCTTCGGAACACTGAAGCTTTCTTT.